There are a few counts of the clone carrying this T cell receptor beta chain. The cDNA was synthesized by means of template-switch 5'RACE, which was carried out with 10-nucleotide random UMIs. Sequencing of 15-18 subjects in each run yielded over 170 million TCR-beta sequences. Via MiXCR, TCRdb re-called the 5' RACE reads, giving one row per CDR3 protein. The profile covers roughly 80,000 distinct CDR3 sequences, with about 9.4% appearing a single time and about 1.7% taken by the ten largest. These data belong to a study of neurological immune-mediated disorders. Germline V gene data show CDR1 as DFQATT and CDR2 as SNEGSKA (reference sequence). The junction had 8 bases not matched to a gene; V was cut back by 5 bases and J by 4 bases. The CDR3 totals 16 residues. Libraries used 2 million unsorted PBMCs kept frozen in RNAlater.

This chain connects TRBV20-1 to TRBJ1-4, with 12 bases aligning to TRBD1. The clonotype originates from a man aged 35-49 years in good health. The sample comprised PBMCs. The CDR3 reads CSAEAGQGAVNEKLFF. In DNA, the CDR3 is TGCAGTGCTGAAGCGGGACAGGGGGCCGTTAATGAAAAACTGTTTTTT.